The text below deals with one TCR beta chain. Antigen: not known. These data come from a study of graft-versus-host responses after intestinal transplantation. Looking at the study overall: Recipients had transplants, and these were multivisceral, liver-intestinal, or isolated intestinal. Anti-thymocyte globulin induction was given to all recipients, followed by tacrolimus and steroids for 2 to 3 years. General study results and limits: Early post-transplant HvG declines tracked with peak circulating GvH clone levels. Recipient marrow harbored GvH clones, some of which surfaced first in ileum or blood.

This table comes from immunoSEQ multiplex PCR, and its TCRdb copy is limited to in-frame clones, with some not included. The sample includes about 97,000 clones, approximately 92% of them seen just once. The CDR3 has 14 residues. CDR1 and CDR2 from the germline V gene are LGHNA and YSLEER. V lost 6 bases and J lost 0, with 11 bases in between. Sequencing was performed on PBMCs, taken roughly 410 days after intestinal transplant. The chain employs TRBV4-3 and TRBJ1-1; D might be TRBD1 (6 bases). This receptor was identified in a human patient who received an intestinal transplant, so some T cells may come from the graft donor. The CDR3 spells CASSAGAVNTEAFF. DNA for the CDR3: TGCGCCAGCAGTGCGGGGGCAGTGAACACTGAAGCTTTCTTT.